The 26 T cell receptor beta chains below come from one sample, sequenced in a study of response to subunit inactivated influenza vaccine. One entry per CDR3 protein, called by TCRdb with MiXCR from the RT-PCR reads. Among hundreds of thousands of distinct CDR3 sequences listed, roughly 11% were seen once. The sample consisted of PBMCs from blood, taken 40 to 50 days after vaccination. The receptors here all came from a man aged 50 to 60 who received an inactivated influenza vaccine.

This clonotype was detected only a few times. The chain couples TRBV5-1 to TRBJ1-5; TRBD1 agrees at 8 bases. Germline values: CDR1 SGHRS, CDR2 YFSETQ. V shed 5 bases and J 0 bases; nucleotides not matched to a gene: 4. CDR3 size: 15 residues. The CDR3 is CASRPTGDSNQPQHF. The DNA of the CDR3 is TGCGCCAGCAGACCGACAGGGGATAGCAATCAGCCCCAGCATTTT.

This clonotype has just a few counts. The gene calls are TRBV5-6 and TRBJ2-1; 10 nucleotides align to TRBD2. V lost 3 bases and J lost 4; bases outside the gene matches: 1. Germline lookup yields CDR1 SGHDT and CDR2 YYEEEE. The CDR3 is 14 amino acids. The CDR3 here is CASSSAGGYNEQFF. In DNA form, the CDR3 reads TGTGCCAGCAGCTCAGCGGGAGGGTACAATGAGCAGTTCTTC.

The rearrangement uses TRBV12-3 or TRBV12-4 and TRBJ2-7; 9 positions agree with TRBD1. The CDR3 is 17 amino acids. Trimming removed 0 bases from V and 2 bases from J; junction bases left unmatched: 8. For the CDR3, the DNA is TGTGCCAGCAGTTTAGCGGCGGGACAGGGAAAGGCCTACGAGCAGTACTTC. Its translation: CASSLAAGQGKAYEQYF.

This chain joins TRBV7-8 and TRBJ1-2; TRBD1 is a possible D gene (5 bases). Germline V gene data show CDR1 as SGHVS and CDR2 as FQNEAQ. Trimming pared 1 base from V and 3 bases from J, leaving 9 bases between. This CDR3 has 14 residues. As DNA, the CDR3 is TGTGCCAGCAGCTTAGTGGGCAGGGACTATGGCTACACCTTC. This gives the protein CASSLVGRDYGYTF.

This clonotype was counted between two and nine times. The J gene is TRBJ1-1, the V gene TRBV20-1; no reliable D call. The CDR3 is 13 amino acids. Looked up from germline, CDR1 is DFQATT and CDR2 is SNEGSKA (reference sequence). Trimming took off 5 bases at V and 2 bases at J, with 12 bases between the two ends. In DNA form, the CDR3 reads TGCAGTGCTGCTAGGGTAGTCAACACTGAAGCTTTCTTT. It translates to CSAARVVNTEAFF.

This rearrangement joins TRBV7-2 to TRBJ2-5; TRBD2 matches 8 bases. Per the germline V gene, CDR1 is SGHTA and CDR2 is FQGNSA. Trimming took 0 bases from V and 5 from J; bases not matched to a gene: 5. The CDR3 covers 15 residues. The CDR3 region has the DNA TGTGCCAGCAGCTTAGCGATAGCGGGAAGGGAGACCCAGTACTTC. It codes for CASSLAIAGRETQYF.

This clonotype was detected ten times or more. This chain links TRBV7-2 with TRBJ2-7; no reliable D call. CDR1 is SGHTA and CDR2 is FQGNSA in the germline V gene. With 0 bases removed from V and 7 bases from J, the gap between germline ends came to 7 bases. The CDR3 spans 12 residues. The CDR3 protein is CASSLALTEQYF. The CDR3 DNA sequence: TGTGCCAGCAGCTTAGCGCTTACAGAGCAGTACTTC. Filled out from reference TRBV7-2 and TRBJ2-7, the complete variable domain reads GAGVSQSPSNKVTEKGKDVELRCDPISGHTALYWYRQSLGQGLEFLIYFQGNSAPDKSGLPSDRFSAERTGGSVSTLTIQRTQQEDSAVYLCASSLALTEQYFGPGTRLTVT.

The chain recombines TRBV12-3 or TRBV12-4 with TRBJ1-5, with D possibly being TRBD1 (5 bases). This CDR3 is built from 14 residues. V lost 4 bases and J lost 4, with 11 bases in between. The chain's CDR3 is CASSWDGKNQPQHF. The CDR3, as DNA: TGTGCCAGCAGTTGGGACGGGAAAAATCAGCCCCAGCATTTT.

The chain recombines TRBV4-3 with TRBJ2-7; 8 bases line up with TRBD1. The CDR3 spans 15 residues. CDR1 LGHNA and CDR2 YSLEER come from the germline V gene. The J segment lost 2 bases and the V segment lost 3 bases, leaving 6 bases of the junction unmatched. DNA of the CDR3: TGCGCCAGCAGCCAGACTCACAGGGGGGCCTACGAGCAGTACTTC. It encodes CASSQTHRGAYEQYF.

This sequence joins TRBV5-5 and TRBJ2-7, with a weak D call TRBD1 (6 bases). The CDR3 spans 17 residues. Looked up from germline, CDR1 is SGHKS and CDR2 is YYEKEE (reference sequence). Trimming took off 3 bases at V and 3 bases at J, with 22 bases between the two ends. The DNA for the CDR3 is TGTGCCAGCAGCTGGACAGATTTCAGAACATTTAACTACGAGCAGTACTTC. Its protein product is CASSWTDFRTFNYEQYF.

The rearrangement uses TRBV20-1 and TRBJ2-1; a weak D match, TRBD1 (5 bases). The CDR3 extends over 13 amino acids. Germline loops: CDR1 DFQATT, CDR2 SNEGSKA (reference sequence). The V gene lost 6 bases and the J gene lost 6 bases, with 15 bases spanning the gap. CDR3 protein: CSARPGRINEQFF. The CDR3 DNA sequence: TGCAGTGCACGCCCAGGGCGGATCAATGAGCAGTTCTTC.

The chain combines TRBV12-3 or TRBV12-4 with TRBJ2-5; 8 nucleotides align to TRBD2. V dropped 2 bases and J dropped 4; count of bases not matched to a gene: 3. The CDR3 contains 14 residues. CDR3: CASSLSAGGETQYF. CDR3 in DNA: TGTGCCAGCAGTTTAAGTGCGGGGGGAGAGACCCAGTACTTC.

The CDR3 nucleotides read TGCAGTGCTAGGATCCAGAGGCCTTACGAGCAGTACTTC. It codes for CSARIQRPYEQYF. The chain combines TRBV20-1 with TRBJ2-7; no definite D call. CDR3 length: 13 amino acids. CDR1 DFQATT and CDR2 SNEGSKA come from the germline V gene (reference sequence). Trimming took 3 bases from V and 4 from J, leaving 13 bases between them.

The sample holds a few counts of this clonotype. The chain recombines TRBV29-1 with TRBJ2-6; D not resolved. The CDR3 sequence is 11 residues long. Germline CDR1 reads SQVTM; CDR2 reads ANQGSEA. The CDR3 DNA sequence: TGCCGCGCCTCTGGGGCCAACGTCCTGACTTTC. As protein: CRASGANVLTF.

This clonotype was observed a handful of times. CDR3 DNA: TGTGCCAGCAGCAAGGACCTACGCTACGAGCAGTACTTC. Amino acids: CASSKDLRYEQYF. V and J are TRBV7-9 and TRBJ2-7; no clear D gene. V shed 5 bases and J shed 3 bases, with 11 bases lying between them. This CDR3 contains 13 residues. In germline, CDR1 is SEHNR, CDR2 FQNEAQ (reference sequence).

V gene TRBV7-3 combines with J gene TRBJ2-2, with 7 bases that match TRBD1. With V trimmed by 3 bases and J by 1 base, 5 bases remained unmatched. Germline CDR1 reads SGHTA; CDR2 reads FQGTGA. The CDR3 covers 16 residues. In DNA form, the CDR3 reads TGTGCCAGCAGCTTGTCCAGGACAGGGAACACCGGGGAGCTGTTTTTT. Translating it yields CASSLSRTGNTGELFF. The full variable domain, with the rest looked up from reference TRBV7-3 and TRBJ2-2, is GAGVSQTPSNKVTEKGKYVELRCDPISGHTALYWYRQSLGQGPEFLIYFQGTGAADDSGLPNDRFFAVRPEGSVSTLKIQRTERGDSAVYLCASSLSRTGNTGELFFGEGSRLTVL.

As for this clonotype: A much larger clone differs by one base, so this may be a read error. The CDR3 nucleotides are TGTGCCAGCAGGTTTTCAGGGGGCTCGGACGAGCAGTACTTC. Amino acid sequence: CASRFSGGSDEQYF. The chain employs TRBV12-3 or TRBV12-4 and TRBJ2-7; 8 nucleotides align to TRBD1. The CDR3 contains 14 residues. V lost 6 bases and J lost 5; bases outside the gene matches: 9.

This clonotype showed up many times. V and J are TRBV28 and TRBJ1-2; D is possibly TRBD1 (6 bases). Germline V CDR1 and CDR2: MDHEN, SYDVKM. This CDR3 region has 15 residues. Between the trimmed V and J ends, which lost 5 bases and 4 bases, there was a span of 17 bases. The CDR3 DNA follows: TGTGCCAGCAGTCTTTCCCGGACAGTAGTCTATGGCTACACCTTC. Its protein is CASSLSRTVVYGYTF.

The CDR3 region has the DNA TGTGCCAGCAGTTACACAGACAGGGGTACGCAGTATTTT. It yields the protein CASSYTDRGTQYF. V and J are TRBV6-2 or TRBV6-3 and TRBJ2-3; the match to TRBD1 covers 8 bases. Germline CDR1 reads MNHEY; CDR2 reads SVGEGT. The junction had 3 bases not matched to a gene; V was cut back by 2 bases and J by 8 bases. This CDR3 is 13 amino acids long.

This clonotype was observed a few times. The J gene is TRBJ1-2, the V gene TRBV7-9; D not resolved. The CDR3 length is 13 residues. V shed 4 bases and J shed 8 bases, with 14 bases lying between them. CDR1 SEHNR and CDR2 FQNEAQ come from the germline V gene (reference sequence). CDR3 sequence reads: CASSSTVRWGYTF. In nucleotides, the CDR3 is TGTGCCAGCAGCTCAACCGTGCGATGGGGCTACACCTTC.

This clonotype was detected a few times. This sequence joins TRBV27 and TRBJ2-1, with D possibly being TRBD2 (7 bases). Trimming cost V 6 bases and J 8 bases, with 23 bases left between them. Germline V gene lookup returns CDR1 MNHEY and CDR2 SMNVEV (reference sequence). The CDR3 extends over 16 amino acids. CDR3 nucleotides: TGTGCCAGCAGCCATGGGGGGGCGGGAAAAGGGGATGAGCAGTTCTTC. This gives the protein CASSHGGAGKGDEQFF.

The chain uses TRBV4-2 and TRBJ1-2; TRBD1 aligns across 8 bases. The CDR3 runs to 21 residues. V gave up 5 bases and J gave up 0 bases; unmatched junction bases: 23. Germline values: CDR1 LGHNA, CDR2 YNFKEQ. In DNA form, the CDR3 reads TGTGCCAGCAGCACTCGATATGTGGGCGACAGGGGTTTTTTCTCTAACTATGGCTACACCTTC. This translates into CASSTRYVGDRGFFSNYGYTF.

This clonotype was found many times. The chain combines TRBV12-3 or TRBV12-4 with TRBJ2-1; D unclear. Trimming cost V 6 bases and J 0 bases, with 9 bases left between them. The CDR3 contains 14 residues. The DNA for the CDR3 is TGTGCCAGCAGCCCCTCACGCTCCTACAATGAGCAGTTCTTC. This translates into CASSPSRSYNEQFF.

This clonotype was recorded at least ten times. This chain links TRBV7-2 with TRBJ2-7, with 7 positions matching TRBD1. Unmatched junction bases numbered 3, after V lost 7 bases and J lost 0 bases. CDR1 SGHTA and CDR2 FQGNSA come from the germline V gene. The CDR3 has 13 residues. The CDR3 sequence is CASKGTASYEQYF. CDR3 coding DNA: TGTGCCAGCAAAGGGACAGCCTCCTACGAGCAGTACTTC.

This clonotype was picked up a small number of times. The chain carries TRBV24-1 and TRBJ2-2; D not resolved. The CDR3 consists of 13 residues. V was cut by 7 bases and J by 6 bases, with 11 bases left in between. The germline V gene has CDR1 KGHDR and CDR2 SFDVKD. Here the CDR3 reads CATRAHGAGELFF. The CDR3 region has the DNA TGTGCCACCAGGGCCCACGGTGCCGGGGAGCTGTTTTTT.

In this sample, this clonotype turned up a few times. The gene calls are TRBV4-2 and TRBJ1-1, with 10 bases lining up with TRBD1. CDR3 size: 15 residues. Germline V gives CDR1 LGHNA, CDR2 YNFKEQ. V shed 6 bases and J 1 base; nucleotides not matched to a gene: 5. For the CDR3, the DNA is TGTGCCAGCAGGGGGACAGGGGCGTCGAACACTGAAGCTTTCTTT. The encoded protein is CASRGTGASNTEAFF.